This TCR beta chain was observed in a study of human T cells and chemical hapten exposure. Background on the study: The study patch tested 0.01% DPC on the upper back and read results at 6 days. Study-level findings and limits: Alopecia in all donors means immunity may differ from healthy individuals. Compared with pre-sensitization or healthy control sets, expanded TCRs clustered more.

This clonotype was picked up a small number of times. Its antigen is not known. Germline values: CDR1 SEHNR, CDR2 FQNEAQ (reference sequence). Trimming removed 1 base at V and 10 bases at J, with 11 bases between. The CDR3 totals 14 residues. The time point: patch test 1, 2 weeks after DPC sensitization. The sample's treatment: therapeutic diphenylcyclopropenone sensitization with weekly scalp DPC. Single cDNA molecules in the library carried unique molecular identifiers attached during preparation. One entry per CDR3 protein results from TCRdb running MiXCR on the RACE reads. The sample has 150,000 to 200,000 distinct CDR3 sequences, around 13% seen once.

The material was whole blood, obtained in connection with sensitization to the hapten diphenylcyclopropenone (DPC). The chain joins TRBV7-9 to TRBJ1-6, with no clear D. The sequence derives from a woman aged 25 to 39 with alopecia areata. Some clones in this sample may be carry-over from other donors' samples. CDR3 sequence reads: CASSLGAEQSPLHF. The CDR3 DNA reads as TGTGCCAGCAGCTTAGGGGCCGAACAGTCACCCCTCCACTTT.